One sample yielded the 18 T cell receptor beta chains listed below, sequenced in a study of cytomegalovirus exposure and HLA in healthy donors. Measured with immunoSEQ multiplex PCR; TCRdb has only the in-frame clones, and not every one. The table has 90,000 to 110,000 clones, 88% seen once. The sample comprised PBMCs. The origin of the receptors is a woman between 18 and 29 years old in good health and CMV-seronegative.

The chain combines TRBV5-1 with TRBJ2-5; 13 bases align to TRBD2. Germline-derived CDR1 and CDR2 are SGHRS and YFSETQ. The V gene end was trimmed by 4 bases and the J gene end by 1 base; junction bases not matched to a gene: 4. The CDR3 has 16 amino acids. The CDR3 protein is CASSPTSGGGQETQYF. DNA of the CDR3: TGCGCCAGCAGCCCCACTAGCGGGGGGGGCCAAGAGACCCAGTACTTC.

V is TRBV5-1 and J is TRBJ1-2, with 9 bases identical to TRBD1. This CDR3 comprises 15 residues. V trimming: 0 bases; J trimming: 4 bases; junction bases outside the gene matches: 4. Germline V gene lookup returns CDR1 SGHRS and CDR2 YFSETQ. The CDR3 DNA is TGCGCCAGCAGCTTGGGCGACAGGGGGGTCTATGGCTACACCTTC. Protein sequence: CASSLGDRGVYGYTF.

The rearrangement joins TRBV28 to TRBJ2-7, with TRBD2 matching 7 bases. CDR3 length equals 17 residues. Germline V gene lookup returns CDR1 MDHEN and CDR2 SYDVKM. J was trimmed by 0 bases and V by 5 bases; bases with no gene match: 13. CDR3 residues: CASSPRGRGSSSYEQYF. The CDR3 DNA is TGTGCCAGCAGTCCCCGCGGGCGGGGGTCGAGCTCCTACGAGCAGTACTTC.

The V and J genes are TRBV5-6 and TRBJ2-7, with 10 bases fitting TRBD2. V gave up 4 bases and J gave up 1 base; unmatched junction bases: 2. Germline lookup yields CDR1 SGHDT and CDR2 YYEEEE. The CDR3 is made up of 14 amino acids. The CDR3 is CASSPSGRSYEQYF. Here the CDR3 DNA reads TGTGCCAGCAGCCCTAGCGGGAGATCCTACGAGCAGTACTTC.

This clone was seen once. The chain employs TRBV29-1 and TRBJ2-7; tentatively, D is TRBD1 (6 bases). Germline assignment: CDR1 SQVTM and CDR2 ANQGSEA. This CDR3 is 13 amino acids long. The ends were cut back, 7 bases at V and 0 bases at J, with 13 bases in the middle. In DNA form, the CDR3 reads TGCAGCGCAACCGGGACAAACTCCTACGAGCAGTACTTC. The encoded protein is CSATGTNSYEQYF.

V is TRBV15 and J is TRBJ1-2; 7 nucleotides line up with TRBD1. Trimming cost V 0 bases and J 8 bases; bases outside gene matches: 9. There are 15 residues in the CDR3. Germline values: CDR1 LNHNV, CDR2 YYDKDF (reference sequence). CDR3 region: CATSRDVGGVDGYTF. CDR3 coding DNA: TGTGCCACCAGCAGAGATGTAGGGGGCGTCGACGGCTACACCTTC.

The V gene is TRBV5-6, the J gene TRBJ2-4; 11 nucleotides align to TRBD2. Unmatched junction bases numbered 2, after V lost 3 bases and J lost 6 bases. Germline V CDR1 and CDR2: SGHDT, YYEEEE. The CDR3 sequence is 14 residues long. CDR3: CASSSGTSGNIQYF. In DNA, the CDR3 is TGTGCCAGCAGCTCCGGGACTAGCGGAAACATTCAGTACTTC.

The rearrangement uses TRBV29-1 and TRBJ1-5, with 7 bases identical to TRBD1. V was pared by 7 bases and J by 2 bases, with 11 bases of the junction left unmatched. Germline V gene sequence: CDR1 SQVTM, CDR2 ANQGSEA. CDR3 length: 15 amino acids. CDR3: CSESAGGFGNQPQHF. In DNA form, the CDR3 reads TGCAGCGAATCGGCAGGGGGATTTGGCAATCAGCCCCAGCATTTT.

The chain links TRBV30 to TRBJ1-1; tentatively, D is TRBD1 (5 bases). CDR1 and CDR2 from the germline V gene are GTSNPN and SVGIG (reference sequence). CDR3 size: 13 residues. Deletions cut 3 bases from V and 5 bases from J, with 13 bases between. CDR3 in DNA: TGTGCCTGGAGCGACAGTGAAGGGACTGAAGCTTTCTTT. Translated, it gives CAWSDSEGTEAFF.

The chain carries TRBV6-6 and TRBJ1-2; 9 bases line up with TRBD1. Germline V gene data show CDR1 as MNHNY and CDR2 as SVGAGI (reference sequence). This CDR3 comprises 15 residues. Trimming removed 0 bases from V and 2 bases from J; junction bases left unmatched: 1. CDR3 DNA: TGTGCCAGCAGTTACTCGGACAGGGGAAACTATGGCTACACCTTC. This sequence encodes CASSYSDRGNYGYTF.

This clone was detected once. The V and J genes are TRBV4-3 and TRBJ1-5; no clear D gene. This CDR3 comprises 15 residues. CDR1 is LGHNA and CDR2 is YSLEER in the germline V gene. V gave up 0 bases and J gave up 4 bases, with 10 bases separating them. CDR3 protein: CASSQDMRVNQPQHF. In nucleotides, the CDR3 is TGCGCCAGCAGCCAAGATATGAGGGTTAATCAGCCCCAGCATTTT.

The chain uses TRBV7-8 and TRBJ1-2; 7 positions agree with TRBD1. Germline V CDR1 and CDR2: SGHVS, FQNEAQ. The CDR3 contains 15 residues. The junction had 11 bases not matched to a gene; V was cut back by 6 bases and J by 4 bases. Here the CDR3 reads CASRSAGTASYGYTF. For the CDR3, the DNA is TGTGCCAGCAGATCTGCCGGGACAGCCAGCTATGGCTACACCTTC.

The chain is built from TRBV5-1 and TRBJ2-2; the match to TRBD1 covers 9 bases. Germline V gene sequence: CDR1 SGHRS, CDR2 YFSETQ. The junction had 11 bases not matched to a gene; V was cut back by 5 bases and J by 6 bases. This CDR3 has 16 residues. The CDR3 protein is CASRAGQGTRAGELFF. Written as DNA, the CDR3 is TGCGCCAGCAGGGCGGGACAGGGAACGAGGGCCGGGGAGCTGTTTTTT.

This rearrangement joins TRBV30 to TRBJ1-4; TRBD1 might be the D (5 bases). Per the germline V gene, CDR1 is GTSNPN and CDR2 is SVGIG (reference sequence). Trimming took 0 bases from V and 4 from J, leaving 9 bases between them. This CDR3 has 14 amino acids. CDR3 DNA sequence: TGTGCCTGGAGTGTGGGACTCCTTAATGAAAAACTGTTTTTT. This sequence encodes CAWSVGLLNEKLFF.

This clone was counted a single time. The CDR3 nucleotides read TGTGCCAGCAGCGCAGTGGTGAGCCCGGGGGGCACTGAAGCTTTCTTT. It is translated as CASSAVVSPGGTEAFF. The gene calls are TRBV9 and TRBJ1-1; possibly TRBD1 for D (5 bases). Germline loops: CDR1 SGDLS, CDR2 YYNGEE. The CDR3 has 16 amino acids. The germline V and J ends were trimmed by 3 bases and 4 bases, with 19 bases remaining between them.

The J gene is TRBJ2-5, the V gene TRBV7-6, with D possibly being TRBD1 (6 bases). This CDR3 comprises 14 residues. The germline V gene encodes CDR1 SGHVS and CDR2 FNYEAQ. V shed 5 bases and J shed 5 bases, with 15 bases lying between them. This CDR3 is CASSAYRVGETQYF. CDR3 bases: TGTGCCAGCAGCGCGTACAGGGTTGGCGAGACCCAGTACTTC.

The rearrangement joins TRBV7-9 to TRBJ2-7; D might be TRBD2 (5 bases). V was clipped by 7 bases and J by 2 bases, with 18 bases between them. Germline V gene lookup returns CDR1 SEHNR and CDR2 FQNEAQ (reference sequence). This CDR3 region has 15 residues. This chain's CDR3 is CASTGVGVGAYEQYF. The CDR3 DNA reads as TGTGCCAGCACCGGGGTAGGAGTCGGGGCCTACGAGCAGTACTTC.

The chain uses TRBV4-3 and TRBJ1-2; D may be TRBD1 (6 bases). There are 18 residues in the CDR3. Germline lookup yields CDR1 LGHNA and CDR2 YSLEER. The V end lost 0 bases, the J end lost 6 bases, and 23 bases lay between the germline ends. The CDR3 region is CASSQDLQARQDPHGYTF. The CDR3 DNA is TGCGCCAGCAGCCAAGATCTTCAGGCTAGACAGGACCCTCATGGCTACACCTTC.